The 21 T cell receptor beta chains presented below share a single source sample, sequenced in a study of blood T cell repertoires in COVID-19. TCRdb's table, derived via immunoSEQ multiplex PCR, lists solely in-frame clones and lacks some. Of 85,000 to 95,000 clones listed, around 86% are singletons. Sequenced input: peripheral blood. These receptor sequences come from a human donor in a cohort sampled during active COVID-19.

This chain links TRBV10-3 with TRBJ1-3, with a weak D call TRBD1 (5 bases). Between the trimmed V and J ends, which lost 4 bases and 0 bases, there was a span of 10 bases. The CDR3 extends over 15 amino acids. Germline CDR1 reads ENHRY; CDR2 reads SYGVKD. In nucleotides, the CDR3 is TGTGCCATCAGTGCAACAGGATCCTCTGGAAACACCATATATTTT. It translates to CAISATGSSGNTIYF.

In this sample, this clone turned up a few times. The V gene is TRBV7-2, the J gene TRBJ1-1; a weak D match, TRBD1 (5 bases). CDR3 size: 12 residues. Germline CDR1 and CDR2: SGHTA and FQGNSA. Trimming took off 5 bases at V and 4 bases at J, with 8 bases between the two ends. This CDR3 is CASSPRVTEAFF. DNA for the CDR3: TGTGCCAGCAGCCCCAGGGTCACTGAAGCTTTCTTT. The full variable domain, with the rest looked up from reference TRBV7-2 and TRBJ1-1, is GAGVSQSPSNKVTEKGKDVELRCDPISGHTALYWYRQSLGQGLEFLIYFQGNSAPDKSGLPSDRFSAERTGGSVSTLTIQRTQQEDSAVYLCASSPRVTEAFFGQGTRLTVV.

The chain couples TRBV4-1 to TRBJ1-2, with D possibly TRBD1 on 5 matching bases. V was pared by 5 bases and J by 4 bases, with 14 bases between. The germline CDR1 and CDR2 sequences are MGHRA and YSYEKL. This CDR3 contains 14 residues. CDR3 in amino acids: CASSEGTWAYGYTF. CDR3 DNA: TGCGCCAGCAGCGAGGGGACTTGGGCCTATGGCTACACCTTC.

This clone was found once. This sequence joins TRBV7-2 and TRBJ1-4; tentative D call: TRBD1 (6 bases). Germline loops: CDR1 SGHTA, CDR2 FQGNSA. The V gene lost 5 bases and the J gene lost 11 bases, with 15 bases spanning the gap. This CDR3 spans 13 amino acids. The CDR3 protein is CASSNRQVGKLFF. The CDR3 DNA reads as TGTGCCAGCAGCAACAGACAGGTTGGGAAACTGTTTTTT.

This clone was recorded a few times. The J gene is TRBJ1-2, the V gene TRBV4-1, with 7 bases matching TRBD1. V dropped 3 bases and J dropped 4; count of bases not matched to a gene: 5. The CDR3 is made up of 14 amino acids. The germline gives CDR1 MGHRA, CDR2 YSYEKL. The CDR3 here is CASSHSGTAYGYTF. The CDR3 DNA follows: TGCGCCAGCAGCCATTCCGGGACAGCCTATGGCTACACCTTC.

Regarding this clone: Mismatch with germline at one junction end may stem from a read error. The chain couples TRBV6-4 to TRBJ1-4; D might be TRBD1 (6 bases). This CDR3 is 17 amino acids long. CDR1 is MRHNA, CDR2 SNTAGT, per germline. The CDR3 DNA reads TGTGCCAGCAGAGACTCCCAGTCCGGGACACATAATGAAAAACTGTTTTTT. Its translation: CASRDSQSGTHNEKLFF.

The chain recombines TRBV27 with TRBJ2-1; 11 bases are shared with TRBD2. The CDR3 loop spans 15 amino acids. V gave up 7 bases and J gave up 6 bases; unmatched junction bases: 8. Germline CDR1 MNHEY, CDR2 SMNVEV (reference sequence). CDR3 amino acids: CASTSGTSGPNEQFF. The DNA for the CDR3 is TGTGCCAGCACGTCCGGGACTAGCGGCCCCAATGAGCAGTTCTTC.

The chain uses TRBV6-5 and TRBJ2-5, with 7 bases that match TRBD1. This CDR3 is 15 amino acids long. Trimming removed 0 bases from V and 5 bases from J; junction bases left unmatched: 6. Per the germline V gene, CDR1 is MNHEY and CDR2 is SVGAGI. CDR3 in DNA: TGTGCCAGCAGTTACTCAGGGGGCTCAGTTGAGACCCAGTACTTC. Protein product: CASSYSGGSVETQYF.

The genes are TRBV28 and TRBJ2-1, with a tentative D call TRBD2 (6 bases). The CDR3 covers 19 residues. The germline gives CDR1 MDHEN, CDR2 SYDVKM. With 4 bases removed from V and 2 bases from J, the gap between germline ends came to 24 bases. The CDR3 nucleotides read TGTGCCAGCAGTTCCACCCGCTGGTCGGGGGTGGGTGCCTACAATGAGCAGTTCTTC. Protein: CASSSTRWSGVGAYNEQFF.

The chain joins TRBV10-3 to TRBJ2-7; maybe TRBD2 (5 bases). Trimming removed 3 bases at V and 5 bases at J, with 14 bases between. The CDR3 length is 14 residues. In germline, CDR1 is ENHRY, CDR2 SYGVKD. The CDR3 here is CAISDQTGKNEQYF. Written as DNA, the CDR3 is TGTGCCATCAGTGACCAGACGGGGAAGAACGAGCAGTACTTC.

This clone was seen only a few times. The chain employs TRBV7-2 and TRBJ2-3, with 8 bases aligning to TRBD1. CDR3 length equals 16 residues. Germline V lookup: CDR1 SGHTA, CDR2 FQGNSA. V was pared by 2 bases and J by 2 bases, with 6 bases of the junction left unmatched. DNA of the CDR3: TGTGCCAGCAGCTTAAGGCAGGGGGCTATCACAGATACGCAGTATTTT. The encoded protein is CASSLRQGAITDTQYF.

The chain carries TRBV11-2 and TRBJ2-5; unclear D gene. CDR1 SGHAT and CDR2 FQNNGV come from the germline V gene. CDR3 length: 14 amino acids. Trimming shortened V by 5 bases and J by 8 bases, and 18 bases separated the two germline ends. The CDR3 nucleotides are TGTGCCAGCAGCCCCGGCCAGGCCCGATCAACCCAGTACTTC. It codes for CASSPGQARSTQYF.

The V gene is TRBV2, the J gene TRBJ1-3; D not resolved. Trimming stripped 7 bases from V and 5 bases from J, with 12 bases between. The CDR3 is 13 amino acids. Germline V lookup: CDR1 SNHLY, CDR2 FYNNEI. The CDR3, as DNA: TGTGCCAGCAATGCACAGCAAAGAAACACCATATATTTT. Translated, it gives CASNAQQRNTIYF.

A note on this clone: At one boundary the junction diverges from the germline segment, which might be a read error. The J gene is TRBJ2-7, the V gene TRBV18; TRBD1 matches 8 bases. The CDR3 loop spans 13 amino acids. The germline CDR1 and CDR2 sequences are KGHSH and LQKENI. CDR3 in DNA: TGTGCCAGCTCACCGACTTCGGACAGGGCGCGCCTCTTC. It is translated as CASSPTSDRARLF.

The rearrangement joins TRBV6-7 to TRBJ1-2; a weak D match, TRBD1 (6 bases). TRBV6-7 is an ORF for which the function is uncertain. V was pared by 6 bases and J by 8 bases, with 16 bases between. This CDR3 is built from 13 residues. CDR3 sequence reads: CASSPQGSEGYTF. The CDR3 DNA reads as TGTGCCAGCAGCCCACAGGGCTCTGAAGGCTACACCTTC.

This rearrangement joins TRBV11-2 to TRBJ2-3, with a tentative D call TRBD2 (6 bases). The germline V gene has CDR1 SGHAT and CDR2 FQNNGV. Trimming stripped 4 bases from V and 6 bases from J, with 17 bases between. CDR3 length: 15 amino acids. The CDR3, as DNA: TGTGCCAGCAGCTGGTTAGCGGACTGGGGGGATACGCAGTATTTT. Its protein is CASSWLADWGDTQYF.

Here the CDR3 reads CASTDRGNSGANVLTF. In nucleotides, the CDR3 is TGTGCCAGCACGGACAGGGGGAACTCTGGGGCCAACGTCCTGACTTTC. This chain joins TRBV28 and TRBJ2-6, with 10 bases aligning to TRBD1. The CDR3 extends over 16 amino acids. The V gene end was trimmed by 7 bases and the J gene end by 0 bases; junction bases not matched to a gene: 3. Germline V gives CDR1 MDHEN, CDR2 SYDVKM.

V is TRBV27 and J is TRBJ2-4; D perhaps matches TRBD2 (7 bases). CDR3 size: 16 residues. Germline CDR1 reads MNHEY; CDR2 reads SMNVEV (reference sequence). V was cut by 6 bases and J by 13 bases, with 28 bases left in between. The CDR3 nucleotides are TGTGCCAGCAGCCCAAGGGGGGGCGAATGGAGGGAGGGACAGTACTTC. This codes for CASSPRGGEWREGQYF.

This clone showed up just a few times. In the same sample, other DNA sequences code for this CDR3. This chain uses TRBV24-1 with TRBJ2-3, with 8 bases lining up with TRBD2. Trimming at V came to 4 bases and at J to 0 bases, leaving 5 bases not matched to a gene. The CDR3 length is 16 residues. CDR1 and CDR2 (germline): KGHDR, SFDVKD. In DNA form, the CDR3 reads TGTGCCACCAGTGACGTTAGCGGGACTAGCACAGATACGCAGTATTTT. Translated, it gives CATSDVSGTSTDTQYF.

V gene TRBV14 combines with J gene TRBJ2-7; D uncertain. The V and J ends lost 0 bases and 6 bases respectively, with 9 bases between them. The CDR3 is 13 amino acids. Germline V gene data show CDR1 as SGHDN and CDR2 as FVKESK. CDR3 bases: TGTGCCAGCAGCCAAGATGTGGAGTCCGAGCAGTACTTC. Translating gives CASSQDVESEQYF.

In DNA form, the CDR3 reads TGTGCCAGCAGCTTCTGGCGGGGGGTCGAAGAGACCCAGTACTTC. Translated, it gives CASSFWRGVEETQYF. The chain joins TRBV7-2 to TRBJ2-5; 8 bases map to TRBD2. Unmatched junction bases numbered 6, after V lost 3 bases and J lost 3 bases. The length of the CDR3 is 15 residues. Germline CDR1 is SGHTA and CDR2 is FQGNSA. Combining the CDR3 with reference TRBV7-2 and TRBJ2-5 gives the whole variable domain GAGVSQSPSNKVTEKGKDVELRCDPISGHTALYWYRQSLGQGLEFLIYFQGNSAPDKSGLPSDRFSAERTGGSVSTLTIQRTQQEDSAVYLCASSFWRGVEETQYFGPGTRLLVL.